This T cell receptor (beta chain) was profiled in a study of CD8+ T cells in alopecia areata. In each case, RNA was isolated and then reverse transcribed into cDNA as the sequencing template. Method: immunoSEQ multiplex PCR; TCRdb's copy keeps in-frame clones and lacks some. The table lists about 270,000 clones, 60% of them singletons. For this clone: No antigen is known for it.

Treatment described: oral pan-JAK inhibitor, 5-10 mg twice daily. CDR1 is SGHAT and CDR2 is FQDESV in the germline V gene (reference sequence). CDR3 length: 16 residues. Study-wide findings and caveats: Under tofacitinib, fewer expanded CD8+ clones appeared among the top 100 scalp clones. Between patients, shared TCR sequences were less clear than in mice. This was possibly due in part to HLA diversity in the patient population.

The specimen comprised CD4+ T cells sorted from blood, sampled around week 53, from a patient treated with tofacitinib. The chain links TRBV11-1 to TRBJ2-5; 7 positions agree with TRBD1. The DNA end favors TRBJ2-7, so the J call may be wrong. The sequence came from a human donor with alopecia areata. The CDR3 DNA reads as TGTGCCAGCAGCTCCTCCCGGGACAGCCGCCCCTACGAGCAGTACTTC. Its translation is CASSSSRDSRPYEQYF.